This T cell receptor (beta chain) was found in a study of cytomegalovirus exposure and HLA in healthy donors. The CDR3 is 16 amino acids. After removal of 5 bases from V and 3 bases from J, the junction contained 9 bases not matched to a gene. Germline values: CDR1 SGHAT, CDR2 FQNNGV. Amplification used 60 Vbeta primers and 13 Jbeta primers. TCRdb's table, derived via immunoSEQ multiplex PCR, lists solely in-frame clones and lacks some. The listing records approximately 79,000 clones. V usage is TRBV11-2 and J usage is TRBJ1-4, with TRBD1 matching 7 bases. This clonotype originated in a man aged 35-49 years in good health and CMV-seronegative. Sequencing was carried out using PBMCs. The CDR3 loop reads CASSPTGEAPNEKLFF. The DNA of the CDR3 is TGTGCCAGCAGCCCAACAGGGGAGGCGCCTAATGAAAAACTGTTTTTT.